The sequence of this T cell receptor beta chain was determined in a study of blood T cell repertoires in COVID-19. The overall study: COVID-19 samples, acute and convalescent, were from the United States, Italy and Spain.

Profiled with immunoSEQ multiplex PCR; TCRdb holds only in-frame clones, not every one. The sample includes tens of thousands of clones, approximately 88% seen only once; the top ten take roughly 5.1%. This TCR was sampled from a man aged 55 to 69 with COVID-19, enrolled during active disease. The material sequenced was peripheral blood.

The CDR3 spells CASSPRDYFYEQFF. CDR3 coding DNA: TGTGCCAGCAGCCCCCGGGACTACTTCTATGAGCAGTTCTTC. V and J are TRBV3-1 (or the pseudogene TRBV3-2) and TRBJ2-1; 7 bases match TRBD2. The CDR3 covers 14 residues. CDR1 LGHDT and CDR2 YNNKEL come from the germline V gene (reference sequence). V shed 4 bases, J shed 8 bases, and the junction held 8 bases outside the gene matches.